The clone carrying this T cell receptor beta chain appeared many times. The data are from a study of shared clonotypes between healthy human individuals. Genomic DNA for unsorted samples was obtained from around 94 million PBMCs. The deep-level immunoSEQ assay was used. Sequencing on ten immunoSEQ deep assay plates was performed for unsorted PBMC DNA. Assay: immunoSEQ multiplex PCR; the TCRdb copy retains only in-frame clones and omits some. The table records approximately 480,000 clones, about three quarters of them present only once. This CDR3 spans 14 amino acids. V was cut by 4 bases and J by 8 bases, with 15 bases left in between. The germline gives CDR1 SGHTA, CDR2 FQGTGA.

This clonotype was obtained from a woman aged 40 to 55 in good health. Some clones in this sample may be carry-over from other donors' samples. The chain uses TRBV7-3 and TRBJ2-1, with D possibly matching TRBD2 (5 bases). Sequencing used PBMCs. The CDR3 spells CASSSLRGSDEQFF. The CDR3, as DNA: TGTGCCAGCAGCTCCCTCCGGGGTAGTGATGAGCAGTTCTTC.